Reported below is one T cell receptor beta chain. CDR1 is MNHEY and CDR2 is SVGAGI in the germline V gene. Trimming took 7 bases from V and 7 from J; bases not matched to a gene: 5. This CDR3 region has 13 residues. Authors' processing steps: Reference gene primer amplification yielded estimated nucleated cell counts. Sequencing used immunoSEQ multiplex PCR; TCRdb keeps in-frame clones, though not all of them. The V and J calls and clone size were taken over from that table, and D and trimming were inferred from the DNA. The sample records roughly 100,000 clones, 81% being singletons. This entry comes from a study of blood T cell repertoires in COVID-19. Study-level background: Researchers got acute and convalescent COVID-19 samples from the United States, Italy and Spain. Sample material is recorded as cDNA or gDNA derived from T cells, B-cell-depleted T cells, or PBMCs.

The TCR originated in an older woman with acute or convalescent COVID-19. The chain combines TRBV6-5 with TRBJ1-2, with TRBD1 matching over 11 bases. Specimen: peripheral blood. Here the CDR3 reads CASTRTGGLGYTF. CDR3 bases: TGTGCCAGCACGAGGACAGGGGGCCTTGGCTACACCTTC.